The present T cell receptor (beta chain) was sequenced within a study of blood T cell repertoires in COVID-19 (dated by TCRdb to 2019 to 2021). Study-level background: Samples from collaborators originated in the United States, Italy and Spain and spanned both the acute and convalescent phases of COVID-19. The prospective study material was composed of cDNA or gDNA derived from T cells, B-cell-depleted T cells, or PBMCs. Subjects who had been exposed to COVID-19, were actively infected with it, or had recovered from it provided the deeply sampled blood TCRbeta repertoires that made up the dataset. The repertoires were released in a freely available public database intended as a resource for research on the immune response to SARS-CoV-2. The samples were drawn from the first 160 participants of the ongoing ImmuneRACE study and from 950 to 1,500 subjects provided by 6 global collaborators. Nearly every sample came with metadata listing a de-identified subject ID, COVID-19 status, age in years and sex. Where available, HLA class I and class II types were taken from metadata supplied by the sample provider and were not determined by assay-based typing. The investigation overall reported the following: The amount of clinical and demographic metadata varied by source and participant and was provided uncurated.

The collaborating institutions used their own protocols to collect whole blood in K2EDTA tubes. For TCRbeta analysis, collaborators shipped samples in one of three forms: frozen whole blood, isolated PBMCs, or DNA extracted from either of those sample types. Comment on this clone: The antigen it recognizes is unknown. No much larger clone exists at a distance of one base, and base qualities are not known.

TCRbeta CDR3 regions were amplified from genomic DNA using the immunoSEQ Assay, a bias-controlled multiplex PCR. The authors processed their data as follows. The number of nucleated cells in each sample was estimated from the amplification of reference gene primers within the assay. To quantify the absolute abundance of each unique TCRbeta CDR3 rearrangement, sequence reads were collapsed and filtered. For each sample, productive Simpson clonality was calculated by taking the square root of Simpson's diversity index across productive rearrangements. TCRdb limited this immuneACCESS table to in-frame rearrangements with V and J called. A share of clones is missing; checked studies link under half to unresolved V genes, and the rest is unexplained. The V and J calls and the clone size are those of that table, but D and trimming were determined from the DNA. The sample has about 200,000 clones on record, 65% to 90% of them singletons. The ten largest make up approximately 5.3% of the sample.

The CDR3 measures 17 amino acids from cysteine to phenylalanine. Only CDR3 DNA is held: 51 bases, read in frame from base 1. The junction carries 12 bases between V and J, which are trimmed by 0 bases and 0 bases respectively. CDR1 LGHDT and CDR2 YNNKEL were looked up in the germline V gene (reference sequence). What was sequenced was peripheral blood. The source of this sequence is a human donor in a cohort sampled during active COVID-19. This receptor chain uses TRBV3-1 (or the pseudogene TRBV3-2) and TRBJ2-1, with a tentative D gene TRBD2 over 6 matching bases. The sequenced DNA is TGTGCCAGCAGCCAAGAAAGAGGCGGGACCTCCTACAATGAGCAGTTCTTC. This yields the protein CASSQERGGTSYNEQFF.